Below are 5 T cell receptor beta chains sequenced from a single sample in a study of T cells in Graves' hyperthyroidism and ophthalmopathy. It was RNA transcripts that yielded the amplified TCR beta CDR3 regions. The study used the HTBI primer set for a first-round RT-PCR of the TCR CDR3. Using its own MiXCR run on the multiplex PCR reads, TCRdb lists one record per CDR3 protein. Counted here are hundreds of thousands of distinct CDR3 sequences, around 15% occurring once; the ten biggest clones make up around 13%. The sequencing input was blood. Receptors were obtained from a man aged 18 to 29 with Graves' ophthalmopathy.

This clonotype was found many times. CDR3 DNA sequence: TGTGCCAGCAGCCCCGGGACAGGGTTTGGTGGGTATGGCTACACCTTC. This gives the protein CASSPGTGFGGYGYTF. The chain couples TRBV7-9 to TRBJ1-2; TRBD1 matches 9 bases. CDR1 is SEHNR, CDR2 FQNEAQ, per germline (reference sequence). V shed 5 bases and J 5 bases; nucleotides not matched to a gene: 12. The CDR3 is 16 amino acids.

This clonotype was counted ten times or more. This sequence joins TRBV30 and TRBJ1-2; 9 nucleotides line up with TRBD1. CDR3 length: 15 amino acids. Germline V lookup: CDR1 GTSNPN, CDR2 SVGIG (reference sequence). V lost 0 bases to trimming and J lost 3 bases; unmatched junction nucleotides: 5. CDR3 sequence (DNA): TGTGCCTGGAGTGTCCCTGGACAGGGGCACTATGGCTACACCTTC. This encodes CAWSVPGQGHYGYTF.

In regard to this clonotype: This may be a read error: a much more frequent sequence differs by one nucleotide. V and J are TRBV11-2 and TRBJ2-3; D uncertain. The J call is in doubt because the DNA end fits TRBJ1-5 better. The CDR3 has 16 amino acids. CDR1 is SGHAT, CDR2 FQNNGV, per germline. The CDR3 nucleotides are TGTGCCAGCAGCTTAGGTGCCGACACTAGCACAGATACGCAGCATTTT. It codes for CASSLGADTSTDTQHF.

This clonotype was counted ten times or more. The chain carries TRBV24-1 and TRBJ2-5; TRBD1 matches 8 bases. The trim removed 4 bases at V and 1 base at J, leaving 13 bases unmatched. The CDR3 has 18 residues. CDR1 and CDR2 (germline): KGHDR, SFDVKD. DNA of the CDR3: TGTGCCACCAGTGACCGAGGGACAGGCCTTAACTTCCAAGAGACCCAGTACTTC. This sequence encodes CATSDRGTGLNFQETQYF.

The sample holds many counts of this clonotype. The CDR3 sequence is CAISESRGTNEQYF. Written as DNA, the CDR3 is TGTGCCATCAGTGAGTCGAGGGGAACCAACGAGCAGTACTTC. The chain links TRBV10-3 to TRBJ2-7; D is perhaps TRBD1 or TRBD2 (5 bases each). V dropped 0 bases and J dropped 5 bases, with 11 bases sitting between them. This CDR3 comprises 14 residues. Germline CDR1 reads ENHRY; CDR2 reads SYGVKD.